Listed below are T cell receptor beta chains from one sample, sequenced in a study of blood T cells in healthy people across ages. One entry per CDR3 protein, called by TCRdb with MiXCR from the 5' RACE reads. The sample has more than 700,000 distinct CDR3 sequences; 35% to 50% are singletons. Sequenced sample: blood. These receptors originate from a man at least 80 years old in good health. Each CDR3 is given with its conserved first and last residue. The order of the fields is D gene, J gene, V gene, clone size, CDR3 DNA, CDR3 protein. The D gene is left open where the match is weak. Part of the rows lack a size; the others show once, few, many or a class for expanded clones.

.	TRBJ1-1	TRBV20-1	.	TGCAGTGCTAGAGAACGCAGGTTTCCCATGAACACTGAAGCTTTCTTT	CSARERRFPMNTEAFF
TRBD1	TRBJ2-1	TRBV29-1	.	TGCAGCGTTGTATCTACCGTCGGGACAGGGGACAATGAGCAGTTCTTC	CSVVSTVGTGDNEQFF
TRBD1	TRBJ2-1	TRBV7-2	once	TGTGCCCGCAGCTTACCTCGCGGACAGGGGTTATCATACAATGAGCAGTTCTTC	CARSLPRGQGLSYNEQFF
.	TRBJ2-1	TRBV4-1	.	TGCGCCAGCAGCCACCAGGACGACAGGAATGAGCAGTTCTTC	CASSHQDDRNEQFF
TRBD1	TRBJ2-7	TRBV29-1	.	TGCAGCGTTGAAGAACTCAGGGGGCGCTACGAGCAGTACTTC	CSVEELRGRYEQYF
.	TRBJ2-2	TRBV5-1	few	TGCGCCAGCAGCTTCTCCTGGGAATCTAACACCGGGGAGCTGTTTTTT	CASSFSWESNTGELFF
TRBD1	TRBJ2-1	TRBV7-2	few	TGTGCCAGCAGCGCAGTTACCGGGACAGGGAGGAATGAGCAGTTCTTC	CASSAVTGTGRNEQFF
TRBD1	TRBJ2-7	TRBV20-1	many	TGCAGTGCTGAGGGGGGACAGGGGGCCTACGAGCAGTACTTC	CSAEGGQGAYEQYF
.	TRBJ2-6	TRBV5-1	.	TGCGCCAGCAGCCCAACAGGGTCTGGGGGCAACGTCCTGACTTTC	CASSPTGSGGNVLTF
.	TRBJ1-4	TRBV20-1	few	TGCAGTGCTAGAGGAGAGTGGGGAGGGCGGGAAAAACTGTTTTTT	CSARGEWGGREKLFF
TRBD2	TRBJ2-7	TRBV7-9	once	TGTGCCAGCAGCTTAGCCGATCTAGCGGGAGGGAAAAGCTCCTACGAGCAGTACTTC	CASSLADLAGGKSSYEQYF
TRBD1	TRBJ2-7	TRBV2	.	TGTGCCAGCGTCGGACAGGGACTCTACGAGCAGTACTTC	CASVGQGLYEQYF
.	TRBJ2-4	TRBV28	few	TGTGCCAGCAGTTCGCCCCCAAGGGACACCAAAAACATTCAGTACTTC	CASSSPPRDTKNIQYF
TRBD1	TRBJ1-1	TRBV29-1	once	TGCAGCATTGAAGAACGGCAGGGGGGGACTGAAGCTTTCTTT	CSIEERQGGTEAFF
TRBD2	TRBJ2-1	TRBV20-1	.	TGCAGTGCTAGAGCAGGACTAGCGGGCCGCTCCTACAATGAGCAGTTCTTC	CSARAGLAGRSYNEQFF
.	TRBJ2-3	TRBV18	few	TGTGCCAGCTCACCAGAAGGTGATACGCAGTATTTT	CASSPEGDTQYF
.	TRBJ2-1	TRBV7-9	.	TGTGCCAGCAGCTTATTGGTTTGGGGGAAGTATGAGCAGTTCTTC	CASSLLVWGKYEQFF
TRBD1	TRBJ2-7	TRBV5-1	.	TGCGCCAGCAGCCTCGGGGGACAGGGAGTCTACAATGAGCAGTACTTC	CASSLGGQGVYNEQYF
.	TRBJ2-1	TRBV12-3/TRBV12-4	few	TGTGCCAGCAGTTTAGCCGGCTACTACAATGAGCAGTTCTTC	CASSLAGYYNEQFF
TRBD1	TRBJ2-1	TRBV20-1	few	TGCAGTGCTCTATACAGGGGTCATAATGAGCAGTTCTTC	CSALYRGHNEQFF
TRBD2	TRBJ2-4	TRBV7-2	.	TGTGCCAGCAGCCCCCAAGCGGGAGGGATGCCGGGGCAGTACTTC	CASSPQAGGMPGQYF
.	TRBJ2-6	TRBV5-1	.	TGCGCCAGCGCTACGTCGCTCTCTGGGGCCAACGTCCTGACTTTC	CASATSLSGANVLTF
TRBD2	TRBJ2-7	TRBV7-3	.	TGTGCCAGCAGTTTCGACGGACTAGCGGGCGAGCAGTACTTC	CASSFDGLAGEQYF
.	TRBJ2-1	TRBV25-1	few	TGTGCCACCTCACAAGGCAATGAGCAGTTCTTC	CATSQGNEQFF
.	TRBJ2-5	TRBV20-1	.	TGCAGTGCTAGTAATAGCCTAGGTTTGCATGAGCAGTACTTC	CSASNSLGLHEQYF
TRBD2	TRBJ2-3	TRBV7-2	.	TGTGCCAGCAGCTTAGTTTTCCCTAGCGGGAGGCGCACAGATACGCAGTATTTT	CASSLVFPSGRRTDTQYF
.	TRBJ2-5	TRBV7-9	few	TGTGCCAGCAGTCAAAATGCCGGCTGGACGCCTAGTTTCCAAGAGACCCAGTACTTC	CASSQNAGWTPSFQETQYF
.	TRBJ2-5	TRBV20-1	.	TGCAGTGCGAGATTACCGGGACTCCGGACCCAGTACTTC	CSARLPGLRTQYF
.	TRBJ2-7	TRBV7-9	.	TGTGCCAGCAGCTTAGGACACGGTCTCCCCTACGAGCAGTACTTC	CASSLGHGLPYEQYF
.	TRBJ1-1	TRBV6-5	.	TGTGCCAGCTTACCCCTGAAGGTTACTGAAGCTTTCTTT	CASLPLKVTEAFF
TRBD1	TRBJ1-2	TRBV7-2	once	TGTGCCAGCAGTTTGACCGGGACAGGCGCCAACTATGGCTACACCTTC	CASSLTGTGANYGYTF
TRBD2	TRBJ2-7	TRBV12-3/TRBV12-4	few	TGTGCCAGCAGTGGGGCGGGGGGAAAATCCTACGAGCAGTACTTC	CASSGAGGKSYEQYF
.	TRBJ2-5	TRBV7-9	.	TGTGCCAGCAGCTTAGGGCAGGGTATCGAAGAGACCCAGTACTTC	CASSLGQGIEETQYF
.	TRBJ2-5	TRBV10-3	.	TGTGCCATCTCCGCCGGGACATCGCAAGAGACCCAGTACTTC	CAISAGTSQETQYF
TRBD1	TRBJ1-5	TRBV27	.	TGTGCCAGCAGTTTAGTACAGGGGCACCAGCCCCAGCATTTT	CASSLVQGHQPQHF
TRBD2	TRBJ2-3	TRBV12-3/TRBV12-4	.	TGTGCCAGTCGAGCGGGGGGGTACACAGATACGCAGTATTTT	CASRAGGYTDTQYF
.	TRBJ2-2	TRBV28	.	TGTGCCAGCAGTTCGGGAAGCGCGAACACCGGGGAGCTGTTTTTT	CASSSGSANTGELFF
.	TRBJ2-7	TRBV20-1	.	TGCAGTGCTAGTCGGGCCATGGACGAGCAGTACTTC	CSASRAMDEQYF
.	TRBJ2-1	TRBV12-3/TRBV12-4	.	TGTGCCAGCAGTTTTAGGGTCGGGATTTCCTACAATGAGCAGTTCTTC	CASSFRVGISYNEQFF
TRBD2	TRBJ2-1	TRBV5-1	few	TGCGCCAGCAGCAACCCTCTAGCGGGGTCCTACAATGAGCAGTTCTTC	CASSNPLAGSYNEQFF
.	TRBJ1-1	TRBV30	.	TGTGCCTGGAGTATAGCGGACACTGAAGCTTTCTTT	CAWSIADTEAFF
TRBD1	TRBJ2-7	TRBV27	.	TGTGCCAGCAGTCCGGGACAGGGGAGGACCTACGAGCAGTACTTC	CASSPGQGRTYEQYF